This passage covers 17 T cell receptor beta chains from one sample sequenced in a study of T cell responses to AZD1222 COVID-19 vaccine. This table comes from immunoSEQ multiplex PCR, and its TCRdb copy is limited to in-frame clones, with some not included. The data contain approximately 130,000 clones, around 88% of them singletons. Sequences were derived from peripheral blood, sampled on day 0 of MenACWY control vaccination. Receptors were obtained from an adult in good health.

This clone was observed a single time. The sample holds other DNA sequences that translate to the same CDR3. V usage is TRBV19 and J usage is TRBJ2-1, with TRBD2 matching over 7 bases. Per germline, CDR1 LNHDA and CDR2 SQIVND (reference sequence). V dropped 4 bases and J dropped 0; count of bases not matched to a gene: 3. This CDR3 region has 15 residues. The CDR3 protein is CASSTSGSSYNEQFF. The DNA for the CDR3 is TGTGCCAGTAGTACTAGCGGTTCCTCCTACAATGAGCAGTTCTTC.

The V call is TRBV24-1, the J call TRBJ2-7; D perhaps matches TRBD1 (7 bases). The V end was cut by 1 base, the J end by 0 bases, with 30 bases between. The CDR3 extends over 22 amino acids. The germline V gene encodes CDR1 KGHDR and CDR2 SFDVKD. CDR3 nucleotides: TGTGCCACCAGTGATTTCACGGGAGTCCAAAGAGGTCGGGGACAGTACTCCTACGAGCAGTACTTC. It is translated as CATSDFTGVQRGRGQYSYEQYF.

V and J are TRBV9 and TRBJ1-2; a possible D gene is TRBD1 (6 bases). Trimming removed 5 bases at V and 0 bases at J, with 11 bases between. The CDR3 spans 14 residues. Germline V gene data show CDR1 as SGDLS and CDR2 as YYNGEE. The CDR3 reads CASSQRTANYGYTF. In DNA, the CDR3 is TGTGCCAGCAGTCAACGGACAGCTAACTATGGCTACACCTTC.

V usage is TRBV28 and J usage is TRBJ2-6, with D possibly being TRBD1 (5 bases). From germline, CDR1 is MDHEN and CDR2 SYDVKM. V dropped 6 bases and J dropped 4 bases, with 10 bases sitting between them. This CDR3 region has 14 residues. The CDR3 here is CASRSREGANVLTF. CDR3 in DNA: TGTGCCAGCAGGTCCAGGGAAGGGGCCAACGTCCTGACTTTC.

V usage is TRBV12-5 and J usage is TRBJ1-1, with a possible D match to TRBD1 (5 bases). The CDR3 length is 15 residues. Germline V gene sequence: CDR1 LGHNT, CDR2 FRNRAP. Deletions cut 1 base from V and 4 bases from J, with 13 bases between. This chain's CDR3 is CASGLGQGGATEAFF. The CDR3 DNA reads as TGTGCTAGTGGTTTGGGGCAGGGTGGGGCCACTGAAGCTTTCTTT.

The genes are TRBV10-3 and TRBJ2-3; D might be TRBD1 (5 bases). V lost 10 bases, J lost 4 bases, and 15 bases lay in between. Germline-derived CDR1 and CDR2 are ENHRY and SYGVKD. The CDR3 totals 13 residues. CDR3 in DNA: TGTGCCACCAAGGCTCAGGGCGCAGATACGCAGTATTTT. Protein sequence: CATKAQGADTQYF.

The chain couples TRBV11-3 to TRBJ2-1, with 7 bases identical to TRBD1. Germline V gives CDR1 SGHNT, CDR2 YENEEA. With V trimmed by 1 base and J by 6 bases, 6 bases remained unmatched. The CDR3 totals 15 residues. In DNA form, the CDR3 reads TGTGCCAGCAGCTTAGCCGATGCAGGGGGCAATGAGCAGTTCTTC. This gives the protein CASSLADAGGNEQFF.

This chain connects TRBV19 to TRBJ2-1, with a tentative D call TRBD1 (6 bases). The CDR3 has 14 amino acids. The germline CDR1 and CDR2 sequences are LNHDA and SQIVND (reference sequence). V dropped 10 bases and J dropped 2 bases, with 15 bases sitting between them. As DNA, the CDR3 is TGTGCCAACTCAGACAGGCACCCCTACAATGAGCAGTTCTTC. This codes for CANSDRHPYNEQFF.

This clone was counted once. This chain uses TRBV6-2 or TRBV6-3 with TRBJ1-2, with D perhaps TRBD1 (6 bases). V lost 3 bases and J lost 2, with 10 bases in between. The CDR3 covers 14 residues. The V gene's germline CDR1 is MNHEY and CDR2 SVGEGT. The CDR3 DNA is TGTGCCAGCAGTTATTGGGGGCAGAACTATGGCTACACCTTC. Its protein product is CASSYWGQNYGYTF.

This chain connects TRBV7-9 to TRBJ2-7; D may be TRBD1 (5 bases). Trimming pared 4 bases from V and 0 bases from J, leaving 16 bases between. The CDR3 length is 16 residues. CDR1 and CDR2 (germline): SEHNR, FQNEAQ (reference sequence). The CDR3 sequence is CASSSTRTRHSYEQYF. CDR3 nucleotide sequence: TGTGCCAGCAGCTCGACCCGGACACGGCACTCCTACGAGCAGTACTTC. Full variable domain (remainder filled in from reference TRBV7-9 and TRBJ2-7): DTGVSQNPRHKITKRGQNVTFRCDPISEHNRLYWYRQTLGQGPEFLTYFQNEAQLEKSRLLSDRFSAERPKGSFSTLEIQRTEQGDSAMYLCASSSTRTRHSYEQYFGPGTRLTVT.

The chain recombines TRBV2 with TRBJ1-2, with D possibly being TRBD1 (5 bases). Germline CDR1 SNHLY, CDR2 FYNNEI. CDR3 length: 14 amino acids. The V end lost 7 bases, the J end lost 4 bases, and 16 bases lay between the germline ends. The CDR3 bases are TGTGCCAGCAAAACATCGGTCGGGGCCTATGGCTACACCTTC. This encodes CASKTSVGAYGYTF. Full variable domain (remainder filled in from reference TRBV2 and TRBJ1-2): EPEVTQTPSHQVTQMGQEVILRCVPISNHLYFYWYRQILGQKVEFLVSFYNNEISEKSEIFDDQFSVERPDGSNFTLKIRSTKLEDSAMYFCASKTSVGAYGYTFGSGTRLTVV.

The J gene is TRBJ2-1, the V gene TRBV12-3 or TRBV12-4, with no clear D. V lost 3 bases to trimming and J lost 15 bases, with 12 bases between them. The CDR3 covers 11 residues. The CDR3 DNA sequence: TGTGCCAGCAGTTTCATAAAACCTCGGTTCTTC. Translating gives CASSFIKPRFF.

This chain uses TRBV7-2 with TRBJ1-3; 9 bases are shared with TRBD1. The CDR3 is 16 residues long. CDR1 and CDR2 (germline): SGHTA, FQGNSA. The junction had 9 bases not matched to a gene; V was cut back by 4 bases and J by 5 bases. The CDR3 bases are TGTGCCAGCAGCTCCGGGACAGGGTCGATTAGAAACACCATATATTTT. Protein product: CASSSGTGSIRNTIYF.

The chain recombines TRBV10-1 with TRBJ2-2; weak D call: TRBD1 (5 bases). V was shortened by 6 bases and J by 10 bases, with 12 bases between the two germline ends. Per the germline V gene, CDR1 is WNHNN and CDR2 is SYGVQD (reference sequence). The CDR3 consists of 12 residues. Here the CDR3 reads CASSGDSSELFF. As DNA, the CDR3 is TGCGCCAGCAGCGGAGACAGCTCGGAGCTGTTTTTT.

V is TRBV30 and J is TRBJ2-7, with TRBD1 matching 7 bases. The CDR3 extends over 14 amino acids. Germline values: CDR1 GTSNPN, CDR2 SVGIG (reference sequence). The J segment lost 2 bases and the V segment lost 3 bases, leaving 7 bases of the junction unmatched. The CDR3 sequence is CAWSQGDRAYEQYF. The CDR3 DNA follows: TGTGCCTGGAGCCAAGGAGACAGGGCCTACGAGCAGTACTTC. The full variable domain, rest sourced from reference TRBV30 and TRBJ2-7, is SQTIHQWPATLVQPVGSPLSLECTVEGTSNPNLYWYRQAAGRGLQLLFYSVGIGQISSEVPQNLSASRPQDRQFILSSKKLLLSDSGFYLCAWSQGDRAYEQYFGPGTRLTVT.

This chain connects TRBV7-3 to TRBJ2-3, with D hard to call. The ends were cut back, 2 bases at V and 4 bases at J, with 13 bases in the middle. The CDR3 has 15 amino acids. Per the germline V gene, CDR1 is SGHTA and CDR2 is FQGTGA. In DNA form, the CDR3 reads TGTGCCAGCAGCTTAGGCGTATTGGGGTCAGATACGCAGTATTTT. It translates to CASSLGVLGSDTQYF.

CDR3 DNA sequence: TGTGCCAGCAGTCCGCAGGGGGGGAATGAGCAGTTCTTC. Its translation is CASSPQGGNEQFF. This chain uses TRBV12-3 or TRBV12-4 with TRBJ2-1; D assignment may be TRBD1 or TRBD2 (7 bases each). The CDR3 runs 13 residues. V shed 5 bases and J shed 7 bases, with 12 bases lying between them.